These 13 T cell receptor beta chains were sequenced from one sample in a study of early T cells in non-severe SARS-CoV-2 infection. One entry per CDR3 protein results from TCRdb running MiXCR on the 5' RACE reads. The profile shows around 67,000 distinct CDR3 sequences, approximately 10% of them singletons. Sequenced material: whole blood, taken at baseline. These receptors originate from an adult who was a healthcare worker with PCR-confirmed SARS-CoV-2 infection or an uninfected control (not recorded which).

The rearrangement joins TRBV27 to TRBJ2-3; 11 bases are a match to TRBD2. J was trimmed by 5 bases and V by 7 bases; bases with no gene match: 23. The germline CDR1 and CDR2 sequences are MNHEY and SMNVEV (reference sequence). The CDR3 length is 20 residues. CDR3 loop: CASTQRSSGRAEAYRDTQYF. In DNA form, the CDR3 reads TGTGCCAGCACCCAGAGAAGTAGCGGGAGGGCCGAGGCCTACCGAGATACGCAGTATTTT.

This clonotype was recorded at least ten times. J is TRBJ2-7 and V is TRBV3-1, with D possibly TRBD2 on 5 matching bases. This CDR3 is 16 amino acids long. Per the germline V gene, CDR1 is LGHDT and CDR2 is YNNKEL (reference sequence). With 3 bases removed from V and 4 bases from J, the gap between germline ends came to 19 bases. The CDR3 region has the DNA TGTGCCAGCAGCCAGTCACTCGGGGAGTCTAAATACGAGCAGTACTTC. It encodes CASSQSLGESKYEQYF.

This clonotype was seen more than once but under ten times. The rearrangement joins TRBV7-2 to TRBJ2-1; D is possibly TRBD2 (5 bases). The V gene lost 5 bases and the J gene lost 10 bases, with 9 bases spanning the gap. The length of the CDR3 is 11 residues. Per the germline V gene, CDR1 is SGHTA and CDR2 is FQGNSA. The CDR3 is CASSLQREQFF. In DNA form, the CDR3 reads TGTGCCAGCAGCCTGCAGCGGGAGCAGTTCTTC.

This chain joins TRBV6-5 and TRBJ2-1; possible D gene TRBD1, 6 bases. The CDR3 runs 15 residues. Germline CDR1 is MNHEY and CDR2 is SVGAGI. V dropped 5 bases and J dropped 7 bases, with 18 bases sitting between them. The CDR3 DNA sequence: TGTGCCAGCAGTCCCGTGGCGGTAAGGGGGAATGAGCAGTTCTTC. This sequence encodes CASSPVAVRGNEQFF.

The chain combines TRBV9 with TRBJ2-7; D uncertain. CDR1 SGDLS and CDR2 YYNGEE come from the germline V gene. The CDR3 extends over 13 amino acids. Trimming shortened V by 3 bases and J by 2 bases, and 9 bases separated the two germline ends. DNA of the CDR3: TGTGCCAGCAGCGCCCATCCGACCTACGAGCAGTACTTC. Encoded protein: CASSAHPTYEQYF.

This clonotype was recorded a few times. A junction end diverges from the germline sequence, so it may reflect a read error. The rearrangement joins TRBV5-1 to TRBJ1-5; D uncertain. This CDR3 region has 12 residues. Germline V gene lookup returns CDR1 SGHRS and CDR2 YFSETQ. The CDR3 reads CASILEGQPQHF. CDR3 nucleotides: TGCGCCAGCATCTTGGAAGGTCAGCCCCAGCATTTT.

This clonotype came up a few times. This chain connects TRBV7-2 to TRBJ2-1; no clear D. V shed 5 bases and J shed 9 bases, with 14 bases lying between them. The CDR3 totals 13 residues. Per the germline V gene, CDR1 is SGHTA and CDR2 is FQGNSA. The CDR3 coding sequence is TGTGCCAGCAGCGCCTATAGCATCGGTGAGCAGTTCTTC. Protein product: CASSAYSIGEQFF. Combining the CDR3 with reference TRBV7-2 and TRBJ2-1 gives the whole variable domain GAGVSQSPSNKVTEKGKDVELRCDPISGHTALYWYRQSLGQGLEFLIYFQGNSAPDKSGLPSDRFSAERTGGSVSTLTIQRTQQEDSAVYLCASSAYSIGEQFFGPGTRLTVL.

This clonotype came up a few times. CDR3 in DNA: TGTGCCAGCAAAGGACAGGACAATCAGCCCCAGCATTTT. This translates into CASKGQDNQPQHF. V is TRBV5-5 and J is TRBJ1-5; 7 bases are a match to TRBD1. Looked up from germline, CDR1 is SGHKS and CDR2 is YYEKEE (reference sequence). This CDR3 has 13 amino acids. Trimming took 6 bases from V and 3 from J; bases not matched to a gene: 3.

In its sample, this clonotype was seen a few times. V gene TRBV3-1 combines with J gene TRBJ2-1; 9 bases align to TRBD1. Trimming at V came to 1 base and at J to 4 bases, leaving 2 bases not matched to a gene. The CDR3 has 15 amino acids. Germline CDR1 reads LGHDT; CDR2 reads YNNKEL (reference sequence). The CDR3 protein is CASSQGTGEYNEQFF. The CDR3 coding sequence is TGTGCCAGCAGCCAAGGGACAGGGGAATACAATGAGCAGTTCTTC.

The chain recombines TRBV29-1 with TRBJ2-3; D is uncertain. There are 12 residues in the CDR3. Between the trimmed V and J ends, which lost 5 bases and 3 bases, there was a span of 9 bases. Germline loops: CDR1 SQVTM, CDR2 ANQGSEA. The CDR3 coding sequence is TGCAGCGTTTTACCTTCTACAGATACGCAGTATTTT. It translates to CSVLPSTDTQYF.

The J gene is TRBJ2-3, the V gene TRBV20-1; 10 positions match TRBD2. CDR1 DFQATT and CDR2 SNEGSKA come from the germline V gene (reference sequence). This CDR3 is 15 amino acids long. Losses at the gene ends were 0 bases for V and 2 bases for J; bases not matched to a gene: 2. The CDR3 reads CSARDLAGATDTQYF. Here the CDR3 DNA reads TGCAGTGCTAGAGATCTAGCGGGAGCCACAGATACGCAGTATTTT.

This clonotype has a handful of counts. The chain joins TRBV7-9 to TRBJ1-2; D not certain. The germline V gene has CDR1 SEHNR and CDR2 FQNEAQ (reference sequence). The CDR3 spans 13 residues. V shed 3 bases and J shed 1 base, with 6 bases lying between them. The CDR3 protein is CASSFGSNYGYTF. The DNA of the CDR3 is TGTGCCAGCAGCTTCGGCAGTAACTATGGCTACACCTTC.

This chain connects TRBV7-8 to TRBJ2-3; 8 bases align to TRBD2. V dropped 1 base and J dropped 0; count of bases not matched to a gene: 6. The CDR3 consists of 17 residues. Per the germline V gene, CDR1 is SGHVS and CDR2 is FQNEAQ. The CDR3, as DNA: TGTGCCAGCAGCTTAGGAAGCCTAGCGGGTAGCACAGATACGCAGTATTTT. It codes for CASSLGSLAGSTDTQYF.